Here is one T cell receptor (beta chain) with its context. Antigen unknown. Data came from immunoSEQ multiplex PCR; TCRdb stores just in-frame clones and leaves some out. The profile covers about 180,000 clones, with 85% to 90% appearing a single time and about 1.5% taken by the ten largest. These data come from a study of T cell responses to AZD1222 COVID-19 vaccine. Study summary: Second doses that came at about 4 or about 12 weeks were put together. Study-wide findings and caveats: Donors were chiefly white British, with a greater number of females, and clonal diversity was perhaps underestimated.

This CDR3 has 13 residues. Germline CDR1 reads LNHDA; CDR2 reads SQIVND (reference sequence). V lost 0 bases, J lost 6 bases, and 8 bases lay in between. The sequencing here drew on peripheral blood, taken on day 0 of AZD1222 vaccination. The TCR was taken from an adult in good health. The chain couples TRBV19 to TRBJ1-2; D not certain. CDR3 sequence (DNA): TGTGCCAGTAGTATAGACAGGTCTAATGGCTACACCTTC. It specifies CASSIDRSNGYTF.